The 8 T cell receptor beta chains given below trace back to one sample, sequenced in a study of HIV-infected patients and healthy controls. All unsorted peripheral T cells were captured because whole blood was used without fractionation. cDNA was made from about 500 ng RNA using alpha and beta constant primers. Each of the alpha and beta chains got its own library through chain-specific third strand synthesis with indices. TCRdb re-derived calls from the 5' RACE reads in MiXCR, one entry per CDR3 protein. The sample consists of under 25,000 distinct CDR3 sequences, 8% to 10% of them appearing once. Sequenced: blood. These receptors all come from an adult in good health.

The table lists this clonotype with a few counts. The chain combines TRBV28 with TRBJ2-2; weak D call: TRBD1 (5 bases). Trimming pared 3 bases from V and 9 bases from J, leaving 14 bases between. This CDR3 contains 14 residues. Per the germline V gene, CDR1 is MDHEN and CDR2 is SYDVKM. The CDR3 region has the DNA TGTGCCAGCAGTTTTAGGGGTGTTCTCCGGGAGCTGTTTTTT. Its protein is CASSFRGVLRELFF.

The CDR3 region has the DNA TGTGCCAGCAGTCCGGACGGGGGGAGTGAAAAACTGTTTTTT. This encodes CASSPDGGSEKLFF. This rearrangement joins TRBV12-3 or TRBV12-4 to TRBJ1-4; a possible D gene is TRBD1 (5 bases). The CDR3 is 14 residues long. The V end was cut by 5 bases, the J end by 7 bases, with 14 bases between.

This clonotype was picked up many times. The junction does not match germline at one end; this may be a read error. The V gene is TRBV7-2, the J gene TRBJ2-5; no reliable D call. Looked up from germline, CDR1 is SGHTA and CDR2 is FQGNSA. This CDR3 has 14 amino acids. CDR3 DNA: TGTGCCAGCAGGTTAGGGTCCATACAAGAGACCCAGTACTTC. Translating it yields CASRLGSIQETQYF.

This clonotype showed up many times. The CDR3 sequence: CATSEPQGPSSGANVLTF. CDR3 nucleotide sequence: TGTGCCACCAGTGAACCACAGGGCCCCTCCTCTGGGGCCAACGTCCTGACTTTC. The chain couples TRBV24-1 to TRBJ2-6; D is perhaps TRBD1 (6 bases). The CDR3 runs to 18 residues. V was cut by 4 bases and J by 0 bases, with 15 bases left in between. Germline loops: CDR1 KGHDR, CDR2 SFDVKD.

This sequence joins TRBV4-1 and TRBJ2-5, with D perhaps TRBD2 (5 bases). Trimming took 0 bases from V and 2 from J, leaving 10 bases between them. In germline, CDR1 is MGHRA, CDR2 YSYEKL. The CDR3 is 15 amino acids. This CDR3 reads CASSQEWSGQETQYF. The CDR3 DNA reads as TGCGCCAGCAGCCAAGAATGGTCGGGGCAAGAGACCCAGTACTTC.

Sample share makes this clonotype medium-sized. The V and J genes are TRBV28 and TRBJ1-2; D perhaps matches TRBD1 (5 bases). This CDR3 is 12 amino acids long. The ends were cut back, 7 bases at V and 7 bases at J, with 13 bases in the middle. Per germline, CDR1 MDHEN and CDR2 SYDVKM. CDR3 DNA sequence: TGTGCCAGCAAACCAGGGCGCGCTGGCTACACCTTC. Protein sequence: CASKPGRAGYTF.

In this sample, this clonotype turned up many times. V usage is TRBV7-2 and J usage is TRBJ2-3, with 16 positions matching TRBD2. The length of the CDR3 is 16 residues. The junction had 4 bases not matched to a gene; V was cut back by 4 bases and J by 6 bases. Germline CDR1 SGHTA, CDR2 FQGNSA. The CDR3 nucleotides read TGTGCCAGCAGCTCCGGGACTAGCGGGAGGGCGGATACGCAGTATTTT. This translates into CASSSGTSGRADTQYF. Filled out from reference TRBV7-2 and TRBJ2-3, the complete variable domain reads GAGVSQSPSNKVTEKGKDVELRCDPISGHTALYWYRQSLGQGLEFLIYFQGNSAPDKSGLPSDRFSAERTGGSVSTLTIQRTQQEDSAVYLCASSSGTSGRADTQYFGPGTRLTVL.

In this sample, this clonotype turned up many times. This chain links TRBV12-3 or TRBV12-4 with TRBJ2-5; 13 bases align to TRBD2. V was clipped by 4 bases and J by 6 bases; unmatched bases: 5. The CDR3 runs to 15 residues. CDR3 nucleotide sequence: TGTGCCAGCAGTTCCGGGACTAGCGGGGCCAAGACCCAGTACTTC. Encoded protein: CASSSGTSGAKTQYF.